This T cell receptor (beta chain) emerged from a study of post-analysis software for immune sequencing data (dated by TCRdb to between 2015 and 2016). Notes on the research overall: The recorded disease courses included relapsing-remitting, secondary progressive and progressive-relapsing multiple sclerosis, and some patients had no subtype annotation. The patient repertoires were set against about eleven previously published healthy control repertoires from donors whose ages ranged from 6 to 25 years. A subset of samples was prepared in parallel using single-end sample barcoding, then pooled and co-amplified after Illumina adapter ligation. Results the study describes overall, beyond this receptor: Compared with controls, multiple sclerosis patients had significantly lower normalized Chao1 diversity, a finding suggesting substantial peripheral T-cell clonal expansion. The control group was slightly older than the multiple sclerosis patient group. When samples were clustered directly using the F measure, samples prepared in the same batch co-clustered strongly, which prompted a batch-effect correction. Roughly 5 TRBV segments, including TRBV5-6, TRBV5-1 and TRBV20-1, were significantly more frequent in patients than controls.

TCR beta repertoires were profiled from peripheral blood of more than ten young patients with multiple sclerosis to demonstrate the VDJtools post-analysis software. The multiple sclerosis patients were children and adolescents between roughly 6 and 17 years of age. With regard to this clonotype: Its cognate antigen has yet to be identified. Germline and junction disagree at one end, which may indicate a read error.

The library was prepared using PCR. The data were produced on an Illumina HiSeq 2500. Unique molecular identifiers were incorporated into TCR beta cDNA libraries to reduce PCR and sequencing biases. Roughly 500,000 cDNA molecules were obtained per 1 to 10 million input T cells, so each molecule approximated one T cell. The patient libraries were prepared and sequenced using the same protocol as the earlier healthy control dataset. Samples belonging to the same batch were prepared together, multiplexed and sequenced on a shared HiSeq lane. Regarding the original processing steps: Raw barcoded reads were processed with MIGEC, discarding single-read molecular identifier groups before consensus assembly and CDR3 extraction. VDJtools was used for post-analysis of the clonotype tables, and diversity was normalized by down-sampling every dataset to the size of the smallest sample. To correct batch-related cross-sample contamination, repertoire overlap clustering matched CDR3 amino acid sequences but not nucleotide sequences. In TCRdb, the public reads were trimmed at Q25 with fastp and aligned with MiXCR, with productive beta chains retained. Each entry merges the rows of one CDR3 protein and shows their most common DNA and genes. For this entry, the V and J calls and clone size follow TCRdb and not the study's own pipeline. This sample lists hundreds of thousands of distinct CDR3 sequences; 40% to 50% were detected once. Together, the top ten hold 1.7% of the sample.

The germline V gene sets CDR1 to MNHEY and CDR2 to SVGAGI. There are 14 amino acids in the CDR3, from cysteine to phenylalanine inclusive. Only the CDR3 part of the read is kept: 42 bases, read in frame from the first base. This chain joins TRBV6-5 to TRBJ2-5; the D gene is perhaps TRBD1, on 6 matching bases. Sequences were obtained from blood. This clonotype originated in a girl aged 5 to 17 with multiple sclerosis. The CDR3 protein: CTSSPRDTQETQYF. The DNA is as follows: TGTACCAGCAGTCCCCGGGACACTCAAGAGACCCAGTACTTC.